Presented here are 18 T cell receptor beta chains from one specimen sequenced in a study of cytomegalovirus exposure and HLA in healthy donors. Sequenced by immunoSEQ multiplex PCR; TCRdb stores in-frame clones only, minus some. Altogether 150,000 to 200,000 clones are present, just under 85% being singletons, with the ten largest covering around 2.5%. Sequencing input: PBMCs. These receptors originate from a man under 40 in good health and CMV-seropositive.

This chain connects TRBV28 to TRBJ1-3; TRBD1 might be the D (6 bases). The CDR3 totals 14 residues. Germline CDR1 is MDHEN and CDR2 is SYDVKM. The ends were cut back, 6 bases at V and 2 bases at J, with 11 bases in the middle. CDR3 amino acids: CASRWGGPGNTIYF. The CDR3 DNA follows: TGTGCCAGCAGGTGGGGGGGCCCTGGAAACACCATATATTTT.

The V call is TRBV11-2, the J call TRBJ2-5, with 8 bases identical to TRBD2. J lost 5 bases, V lost 5 bases, and 13 bases had no gene match. The CDR3 has 16 residues. Germline-derived CDR1 and CDR2 are SGHAT and FQNNGV. CDR3 DNA sequence: TGTGCCAGCAGCCCTAGGGGCGGGGGGCGTCAGGAGACCCAGTACTTC. Translation gives CASSPRGGGRQETQYF.

This sequence joins TRBV9 and TRBJ2-1; D possibly corresponds to TRBD2 (6 bases). The CDR3 spans 16 residues. Germline-derived CDR1 and CDR2 are SGDLS and YYNGEE. Trimming shortened V by 3 bases and J by 5 bases, and 18 bases separated the two germline ends. In DNA, the CDR3 is TGTGCCAGCAGCGCTTCAAGTAGCGGATCGCACAATGAGCAGTTCTTC. Translated, it gives CASSASSSGSHNEQFF.

V gene TRBV15 combines with J gene TRBJ2-7, with a tentative D call TRBD2 (6 bases). The length of the CDR3 is 13 residues. Germline V gene sequence: CDR1 LNHNV, CDR2 YYDKDF (reference sequence). V lost 0 bases to trimming and J lost 4 bases, with 7 bases between them. CDR3 sequence (DNA): TGTGCCACCAGCAGAGATGGGGGGTACGAGCAGTACTTC. As protein: CATSRDGGYEQYF.

The rearrangement links TRBV7-2 to TRBJ1-2; no clear D. Trimming left V 3 bases short and J 8 bases short, with 13 bases between. CDR1 and CDR2 (germline): SGHTA, FQGNSA. The CDR3 has 13 residues. In nucleotides, the CDR3 is TGTGCCAGCAGCTTCGCCGGACTAGGGGGCTACACCTTC. Its translation is CASSFAGLGGYTF.

V is TRBV7-2 and J is TRBJ2-1, with 8 bases aligning to TRBD2. The V gene end was trimmed by 2 bases and the J gene end by 2 bases; junction bases not matched to a gene: 11. Germline CDR1 reads SGHTA; CDR2 reads FQGNSA. The CDR3 loop spans 18 amino acids. The CDR3 nucleotides are TGTGCCAGCAGCTTAACGCGCGGGGGGCCGGCGACCTACAATGAGCAGTTCTTC. Translated: CASSLTRGGPATYNEQFF.

The chain joins TRBV29-1 to TRBJ2-1, with D possibly matching TRBD2 (5 bases). The CDR3 has 12 residues. The ends were cut back, 4 bases at V and 3 bases at J, with 7 bases in the middle. Germline V gene data show CDR1 as SQVTM and CDR2 as ANQGSEA. CDR3 region: CSVGTDYNEQFF. The CDR3 bases are TGCAGCGTTGGGACTGACTACAATGAGCAGTTCTTC.

The chain uses TRBV11-2 and TRBJ2-1, with TRBD2 matching 15 bases. Unmatched junction bases numbered 9, after V lost 5 bases and J lost 10 bases. This CDR3 has 16 residues. CDR1 is SGHAT and CDR2 is FQNNGV in the germline V gene. Written as DNA, the CDR3 is TGTGCCAGCAGCCTCGGGACTAGCGGGGGGACACGAGAGCAGTTCTTC. Protein: CASSLGTSGGTREQFF.

V usage is TRBV4-1 and J usage is TRBJ1-4; D is undetermined. The germline CDR1 and CDR2 sequences are MGHRA and YSYEKL. The germline V and J ends were trimmed by 0 bases and 8 bases, with 16 bases remaining between them. This CDR3 contains 16 residues. The CDR3 DNA reads as TGCGCCAGCAGCCAAGATCTTTCAGTAGCTCGCGAAAAACTGTTTTTT. Amino acid sequence: CASSQDLSVAREKLFF.

This sequence joins TRBV11-2 and TRBJ2-3, with 10 bases identical to TRBD1. V lost 6 bases and J lost 5; bases outside the gene matches: 5. Germline V lookup: CDR1 SGHAT, CDR2 FQNNGV. This CDR3 region has 14 residues. The CDR3 loop is CASSPTGGEDTQYF. The CDR3 bases are TGTGCCAGCAGTCCGACAGGGGGCGAAGATACGCAGTATTTT.

This clone appeared a single time. In DNA, the CDR3 is TGCAGCGTTGGGACAAAATCCTACGAGCAGTACTTC. Translating gives CSVGTKSYEQYF. V usage is TRBV29-1 and J usage is TRBJ2-7; a possible D gene is TRBD1 (5 bases). Trimming pared 4 bases from V and 1 base from J, leaving 8 bases between. The CDR3 runs to 12 residues. Germline assignment: CDR1 SQVTM and CDR2 ANQGSEA.

This CDR3 reads CASSNRGNSYNEQFF. Written as DNA, the CDR3 is TGTGCCAGCAGCAACAGGGGAAACTCCTACAATGAGCAGTTCTTC. The chain is built from TRBV27 and TRBJ2-1; 7 bases are shared with TRBD1. The CDR3 is made up of 15 amino acids. V lost 6 bases to trimming and J lost 0 bases; unmatched junction nucleotides: 5. Germline V lookup: CDR1 MNHEY, CDR2 SMNVEV (reference sequence).

With respect to this clone: A read error may produce the germline difference seen at one junction end. This chain joins TRBV7-7 and TRBJ2-1; 7 nucleotides match TRBD2. This CDR3 is built from 14 residues. Germline CDR1 is SSHAT and CDR2 is FNYEAQ (reference sequence). CDR3 sequence reads: CASSLVPGGNEQFF. CDR3 bases: TGTGCTAGCAGCTTAGTCCCGGGAGGCAATGAGCAGTTCTTC.

The CDR3 region is CASSSPFTRGVWGGETQYF. As DNA, the CDR3 is TGTGCCAGCAGCTCCCCCTTTACGAGGGGGGTTTGGGGGGGAGAGACCCAGTACTTC. The chain carries TRBV5-6 and TRBJ2-5; D is perhaps TRBD2 (7 bases). Trimming pared 3 bases from V and 4 bases from J, leaving 28 bases between. The V gene's germline CDR1 is SGHDT and CDR2 YYEEEE. The CDR3 has 19 amino acids. Looking up the rest from reference TRBV5-6 and TRBJ2-5 gives the full variable domain: DAGVTQSPTHLIKTRGQQVTLRCSPKSGHDTVSWYQQALGQGPQFIFQYYEEEERQRGNFPDRFSGHQFPNYSSELNVNALLLGDSALYLCASSSPFTRGVWGGETQYFGPGTRLLVL.

The table lists this clone with a few counts. The chain is built from TRBV2 and TRBJ1-4; perhaps TRBD1 as D (5 bases). This CDR3 has 14 amino acids. V lost 3 bases and J lost 0, with 5 bases in between. In germline, CDR1 is SNHLY, CDR2 FYNNEI. In DNA form, the CDR3 reads TGTGCCAGCAGTGAGGGGCCAACTAATGAAAAACTGTTTTTT. It specifies CASSEGPTNEKLFF.

The CDR3 region is CASSLVGTRVGETQYF. The CDR3 DNA is TGTGCCAGCAGCTTAGTAGGGACACGGGTCGGGGAGACCCAGTACTTC. The chain is built from TRBV7-8 and TRBJ2-5, with TRBD1 as a possible D gene (6 bases). Trimming took 1 base from V and 5 from J, leaving 17 bases between them. Germline V lookup: CDR1 SGHVS, CDR2 FQNEAQ. CDR3 length: 16 amino acids.

J is TRBJ2-3 and V is TRBV27, with 10 bases aligning to TRBD1. V gave up 0 bases and J gave up 0 bases; unmatched junction bases: 0. CDR1 is MNHEY and CDR2 is SMNVEV in the germline V gene (reference sequence). The CDR3 covers 16 residues. The CDR3 loop is CASSLSGQGSTDTQYF. The CDR3 DNA reads TGTGCCAGCAGTTTATCGGGACAGGGGAGCACAGATACGCAGTATTTT.

The count of this clone is one. V usage is TRBV7-3 and J usage is TRBJ1-1; no definite D call. The CDR3 contains 13 residues. CDR1 is SGHTA, CDR2 FQGTGA, per germline. The V gene lost 2 bases and the J gene lost 2 bases, with 6 bases spanning the gap. CDR3 region: CASSLVPNTEAFF. In DNA, the CDR3 is TGTGCCAGCAGCTTAGTCCCAAACACTGAAGCTTTCTTT. Complete variable domain (other parts from reference TRBV7-3 and TRBJ1-1): GAGVSQTPSNKVTEKGKYVELRCDPISGHTALYWYRQSLGQGPEFLIYFQGTGAADDSGLPNDRFFAVRPEGSVSTLKIQRTERGDSAVYLCASSLVPNTEAFFGQGTRLTVV.